Sequencing of this T cell receptor beta chain was carried out in a study of Graves' ophthalmopathy and Graves' hyperthyroidism. In its sample, this clonotype was seen once. Uncontrolled infections, other autoimmune diseases, pregnancy or lactation barred patients from enrollment. The authors amplified TCR beta CDR3 regions, and they did so from RNA transcripts for repertoire sequencing. First-round RT-PCR used HTBI primers; second-round multiplex PCR followed. TCRdb re-called the multiplex PCR reads with MiXCR, one entry per CDR3 protein. Altogether around 520,000 distinct CDR3 sequences are present, less than 45% being singletons, with the ten largest covering around 4.6%. The specimen was peripheral blood or thyroid tissue (not recorded which). The receptor was isolated from an adult man with Graves' hyperthyroidism.

The CDR3: CASSEGGGPLGAFF. Written as DNA, the CDR3 is TGTGCCAGCAGTGAGGGGGGAGGCCCGTTAGGAGCTTTCTTT. The V and J genes are TRBV2 and TRBJ1-1, with D possibly TRBD1 on 5 matching bases. This CDR3 has 14 amino acids. The germline V and J ends were trimmed by 3 bases and 10 bases, with 18 bases remaining between them. Looked up from germline, CDR1 is SNHLY and CDR2 is FYNNEI.